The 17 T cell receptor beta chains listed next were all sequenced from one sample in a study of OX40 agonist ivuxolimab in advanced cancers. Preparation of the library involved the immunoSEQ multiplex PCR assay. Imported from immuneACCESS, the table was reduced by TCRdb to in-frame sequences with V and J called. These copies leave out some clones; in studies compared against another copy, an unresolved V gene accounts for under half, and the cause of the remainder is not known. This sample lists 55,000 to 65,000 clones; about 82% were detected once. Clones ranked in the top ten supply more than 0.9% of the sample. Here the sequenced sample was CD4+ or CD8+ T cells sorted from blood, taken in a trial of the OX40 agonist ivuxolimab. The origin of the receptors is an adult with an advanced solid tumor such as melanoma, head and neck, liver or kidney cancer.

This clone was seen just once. The CDR3 DNA is TGTGCCAGCTCACCACCCCAGGGGGCGAACACTGAAGCTTTCTTT. This translates into CASSPPQGANTEAFF. The rearrangement links TRBV18 to TRBJ1-1, with TRBD1 matching 8 bases. Trimming cost V 0 bases and J 1 base; bases outside gene matches: 1. CDR1 KGHSH and CDR2 LQKENI come from the germline V gene. This CDR3 comprises 15 residues. Full variable domain (remainder filled in from reference TRBV18 and TRBJ1-1): NAGVMQNPRHLVRRRGQEARLRCSPMKGHSHVYWYRQLPEEGLKFMVYLQKENIIDESGMPKERFSAEFPKEGPSILRIQQVVRGDSAAYFCASSPPQGANTEAFFGQGTRLTVV.

The CDR3 is CASRTRQGNSPLHF. The CDR3 nucleotides read TGTGCCAGCAGAACACGGCAGGGTAATTCACCCCTCCACTTT. The chain recombines TRBV28 with TRBJ1-6; a weak D match, TRBD1 (5 bases). This CDR3 has 14 residues. V was shortened by 6 bases and J by 6 bases, with 12 bases between the two germline ends. Germline V gives CDR1 MDHEN, CDR2 SYDVKM.

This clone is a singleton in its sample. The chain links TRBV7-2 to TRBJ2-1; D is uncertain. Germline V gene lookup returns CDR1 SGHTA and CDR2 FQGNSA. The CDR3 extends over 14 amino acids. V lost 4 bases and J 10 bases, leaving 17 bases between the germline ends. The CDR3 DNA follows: TGTGCCAGCAGCTCCGGACCGACCCCACGGGAGCAGTTCTTC. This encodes CASSSGPTPREQFF.

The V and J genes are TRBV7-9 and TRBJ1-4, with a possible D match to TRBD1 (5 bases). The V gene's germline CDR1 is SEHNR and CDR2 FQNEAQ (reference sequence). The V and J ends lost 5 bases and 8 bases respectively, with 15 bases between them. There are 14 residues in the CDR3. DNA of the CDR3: TGTGCCAGCAGCCCCCGTGGGGGATCGGAAAAACTGTTTTTT. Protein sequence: CASSPRGGSEKLFF.

The CDR3 DNA follows: TGTGCCAGCAGCCCCGGGACAGGGTTGCTTTTTACTGGAAACACCATATATTTT. Protein product: CASSPGTGLLFTGNTIYF. This chain links TRBV5-5 with TRBJ1-3; 9 bases align to TRBD1. V lost 4 bases and J lost 2; bases outside the gene matches: 13. Germline CDR1 is SGHKS and CDR2 is YYEKEE (reference sequence). This CDR3 has 18 amino acids.

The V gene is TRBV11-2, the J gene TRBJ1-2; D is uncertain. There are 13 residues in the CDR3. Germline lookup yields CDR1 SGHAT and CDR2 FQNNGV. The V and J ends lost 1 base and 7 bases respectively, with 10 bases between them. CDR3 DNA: TGTGCCAGCAGCTTAGGGTCAGCTTTTGGCTACACCTTC. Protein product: CASSLGSAFGYTF.

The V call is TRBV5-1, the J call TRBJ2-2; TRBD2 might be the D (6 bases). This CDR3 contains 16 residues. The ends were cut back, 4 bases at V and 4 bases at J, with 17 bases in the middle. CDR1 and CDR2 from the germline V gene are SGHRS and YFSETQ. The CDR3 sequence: CASSLNLPGGTGELFF. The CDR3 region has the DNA TGCGCCAGCAGCCTAAACCTTCCCGGGGGCACCGGGGAGCTGTTTTTT.

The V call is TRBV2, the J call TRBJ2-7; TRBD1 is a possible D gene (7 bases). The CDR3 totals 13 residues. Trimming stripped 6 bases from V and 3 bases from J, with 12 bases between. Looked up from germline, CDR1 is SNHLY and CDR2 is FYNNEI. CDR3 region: CASRRDSLYEQYF. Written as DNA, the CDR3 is TGTGCCAGCAGGCGGGACAGCCTCTACGAGCAGTACTTC.

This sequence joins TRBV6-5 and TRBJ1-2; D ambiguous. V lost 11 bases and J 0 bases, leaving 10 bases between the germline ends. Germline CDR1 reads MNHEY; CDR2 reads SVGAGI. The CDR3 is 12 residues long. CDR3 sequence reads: CAAGRANYGYTF. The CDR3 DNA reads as TGTGCCGCCGGCAGAGCTAACTATGGCTACACCTTC.

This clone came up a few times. Here the CDR3 DNA reads TGTGCCAGCTCACCAGAACTAGCGGGGGGTAAAGATACGCAGTATTTT. This sequence encodes CASSPELAGGKDTQYF. This chain uses TRBV18 with TRBJ2-3; TRBD2 aligns across 12 bases. The CDR3 extends over 16 amino acids. V gave up 2 bases and J gave up 5 bases; unmatched junction bases: 5. The V gene's germline CDR1 is KGHSH and CDR2 LQKENI.

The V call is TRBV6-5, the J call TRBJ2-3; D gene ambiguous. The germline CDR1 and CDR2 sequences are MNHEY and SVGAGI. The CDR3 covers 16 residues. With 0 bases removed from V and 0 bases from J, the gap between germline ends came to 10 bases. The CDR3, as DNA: TGTGCCAGCAGTTACTCCCCGCCGGGTAGCACAGATACGCAGTATTTT. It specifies CASSYSPPGSTDTQYF.

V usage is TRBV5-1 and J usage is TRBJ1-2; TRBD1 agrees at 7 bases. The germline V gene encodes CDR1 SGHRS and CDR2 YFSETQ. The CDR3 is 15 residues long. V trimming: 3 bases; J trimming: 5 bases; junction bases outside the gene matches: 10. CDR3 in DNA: TGCGCCAGCAGCTCCGCAGACAGGGCGGGGTATGGCTACACCTTC. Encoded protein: CASSSADRAGYGYTF.

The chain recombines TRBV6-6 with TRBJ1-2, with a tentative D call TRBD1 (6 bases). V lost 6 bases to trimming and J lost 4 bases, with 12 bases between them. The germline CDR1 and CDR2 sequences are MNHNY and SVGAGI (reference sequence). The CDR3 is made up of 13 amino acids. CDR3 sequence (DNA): TGTGCCAGCAGGAAACAGGGTAGCTATGGCTACACCTTC. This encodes CASRKQGSYGYTF.

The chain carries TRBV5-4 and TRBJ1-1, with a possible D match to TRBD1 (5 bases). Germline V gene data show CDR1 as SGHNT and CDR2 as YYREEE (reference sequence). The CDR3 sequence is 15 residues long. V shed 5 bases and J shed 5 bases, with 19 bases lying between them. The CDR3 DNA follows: TGTGCCAGCAGAAATACACTCCTTGGGGGAACTGAAGCTTTCTTT. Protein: CASRNTLLGGTEAFF.

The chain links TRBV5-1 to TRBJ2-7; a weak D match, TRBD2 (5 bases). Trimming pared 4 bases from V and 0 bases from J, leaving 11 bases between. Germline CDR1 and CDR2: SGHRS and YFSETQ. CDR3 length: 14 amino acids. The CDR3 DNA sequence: TGCGCCAGCAGCCTACTAGTTAACTCCTACGAGCAGTACTTC. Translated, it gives CASSLLVNSYEQYF.

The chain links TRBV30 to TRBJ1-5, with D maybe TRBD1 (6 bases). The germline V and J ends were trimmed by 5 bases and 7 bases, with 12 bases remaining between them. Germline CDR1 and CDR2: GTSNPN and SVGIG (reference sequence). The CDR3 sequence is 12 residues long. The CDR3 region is CAWSRGGQPQHF. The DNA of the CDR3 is TGTGCCTGGTCGAGGGGGGGCCAGCCCCAGCATTTT.

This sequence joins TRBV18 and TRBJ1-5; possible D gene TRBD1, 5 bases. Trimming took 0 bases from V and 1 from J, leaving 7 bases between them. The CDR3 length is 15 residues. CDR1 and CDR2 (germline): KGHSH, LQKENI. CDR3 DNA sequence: TGTGCCAGCTCACCACCGGGGGTGAGCAATCAGCCCCAGCATTTT. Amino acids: CASSPPGVSNQPQHF.